These T cell receptor beta chains were read from a single sample in a study of cytomegalovirus exposure and HLA in healthy donors. Libraries were prepared by immunoSEQ multiplex PCR; TCRdb keeps only in-frame clonotypes and omits some of them. The data show more than 100,000 clones, with approximately 80% seen just once and less than 0.25% held by the top ten. The sequenced sample consisted of PBMCs. These receptors all stem from a man aged 45-65 years in good health and CMV-seronegative. The CDR3 runs from the conserved cysteine through the conserved F or W. The order of the fields is J gene, clone size, V gene, D gene, CDR3 protein, CDR3 DNA. The D gene is left open where the match is weak. Size tells how often a clone was seen (once, few, many) or the class of an expanded clone, and some rows leave it out.

TRBJ2-1	.	TRBV12-5	TRBD2	CASGQTSGRVYEQFF	TGTGCTAGTGGTCAGACTAGCGGGAGGGTGTATGAGCAGTTCTTC
TRBJ1-1	.	TRBV6-5	.	CASSYSLAGITEAFF	TGTGCCAGCAGTTACTCGCTAGCGGGAATCACTGAAGCTTTCTTT
TRBJ2-5	.	TRBV19	TRBD2	CASSITSAQETQYF	TGTGCCAGTAGTATCACTAGCGCCCAAGAGACCCAGTACTTC
TRBJ2-7	.	TRBV28	.	CASIPKTGGRYEQYF	TGTGCCAGCATCCCAAAGACAGGAGGTCGCTACGAGCAGTACTTC
TRBJ2-1	.	TRBV6-5	TRBD2	CASKAGASYNEQFF	TGTGCCAGCAAGGCGGGAGCAAGTTACAATGAGCAGTTCTTC
TRBJ1-1	.	TRBV6-6	.	CASSYTDTEAFF	TGTGCCAGCAGTTACACGGACACTGAAGCTTTCTTT
TRBJ2-7	.	TRBV12-5	.	CASRTGFSYEQYF	TGTGCTAGTAGAACAGGGTTCTCCTACGAGCAGTACTTC
TRBJ2-3	.	TRBV5-1	TRBD1	CASSLEGASTDTQYF	TGCGCCAGCAGCTTGGAGGGGGCGAGCACAGATACGCAGTATTTT
TRBJ2-3	.	TRBV2	TRBD1	CASLTGSSTDTQYF	TGTGCCAGTCTGACAGGGTCTAGCACAGATACGCAGTATTTT
TRBJ1-1	few	TRBV25-1	TRBD1	CASGGTGALCEAFF	TGTGCCAGCGGGGGGACAGGGGCCCTCTGTGAAGCTTTCTTT
TRBJ1-2	.	TRBV28	TRBD1	CASSLPGQVSGYTF	TGTGCCAGCAGTTTGCCGGGACAGGTAAGTGGCTACACCTTC
TRBJ2-3	.	TRBV19	TRBD2	CASSISVGGADTQYF	TGTGCCAGTAGTATTTCGGTCGGGGGGGCAGATACGCAGTATTTT
TRBJ2-3	.	TRBV30	TRBD1	CAWSAGQGLTDTQYF	TGTGCCTGGAGTGCCGGACAGGGCCTCACAGATACGCAGTATTTT